The 14 T cell receptor beta chains in this list originate from one sample, sequenced in a study of blood T cell repertoires in COVID-19. Profiled with immunoSEQ multiplex PCR; TCRdb holds only in-frame clones, not every one. Of roughly 140,000 clones in the sample, more than 75% are singletons; the top ten hold more than 3.5%. The source material was peripheral blood. Receptors originate from a middle-aged woman with acute or convalescent COVID-19.

The gene calls are TRBV5-1 and TRBJ1-6, with a tentative D call TRBD1 (5 bases). CDR1 and CDR2 (germline): SGHRS, YFSETQ. The CDR3 covers 17 residues. The V end lost 0 bases, the J end lost 7 bases, and 17 bases lay between the germline ends. As DNA, the CDR3 is TGCGCCAGCAGCTTGGGTCTAGGGGAGGGACTCAATTCACCCCTCCACTTT. This sequence encodes CASSLGLGEGLNSPLHF.

This clone turned up a few times. The V and J genes are TRBV29-1 and TRBJ2-2; TRBD2 might be the D (5 bases). CDR1 is SQVTM and CDR2 is ANQGSEA in the germline V gene. V lost 3 bases and J lost 5, with 13 bases in between. This CDR3 contains 14 residues. CDR3 in amino acids: CSVEDRGRTGELFF. The DNA of the CDR3 is TGCAGCGTTGAGGATCGCGGGCGGACCGGGGAGCTGTTTTTT.

This chain uses TRBV5-1 with TRBJ2-3, with 9 bases that match TRBD1. The trim removed 4 bases at V and 4 bases at J, leaving 4 bases unmatched. Germline loops: CDR1 SGHRS, CDR2 YFSETQ. This CDR3 is 14 amino acids long. The CDR3 DNA reads TGCGCCAGCAGCAGGGGACAGGGTCCAGATACGCAGTATTTT. Its protein is CASSRGQGPDTQYF.

CDR3 amino acids: CASSLAQTGLRNTIYF. CDR3 in DNA: TGTGCCAGCAGCTTAGCCCAGACAGGGTTGAGAAACACCATATATTTT. The J gene is TRBJ1-3, the V gene TRBV7-8; TRBD1 aligns across 7 bases. The CDR3 totals 16 residues. V dropped 0 bases and J dropped 5; count of bases not matched to a gene: 7. Germline V lookup: CDR1 SGHVS, CDR2 FQNEAQ.

V usage is TRBV5-8 and J usage is TRBJ2-1, with TRBD2 identical over 10 bases. V was clipped by 4 bases and J by 3 bases; unmatched bases: 7. This CDR3 is built from 16 residues. The germline V gene has CDR1 SGHTS and CDR2 YDEGEE. CDR3 in DNA: TGTGCCAGCAGCCCCAGACTAGCGGGCCTCTACAATGAGCAGTTCTTC. This translates into CASSPRLAGLYNEQFF.

This clone appeared once. The rearrangement joins TRBV27 to TRBJ1-1; D is unclear. The V and J ends lost 1 base and 3 bases respectively, with 9 bases between them. CDR1 MNHEY and CDR2 SMNVEV come from the germline V gene (reference sequence). This CDR3 region has 14 residues. CDR3 residues: CASSLWGGDTEAFF. DNA of the CDR3: TGTGCCAGCAGTTTATGGGGAGGAGACACTGAAGCTTTCTTT.

This chain uses TRBV18 with TRBJ1-5; D remains unclear. The germline V gene has CDR1 KGHSH and CDR2 LQKENI. CDR3 length: 16 residues. Trimming removed 5 bases from V and 5 bases from J, with 19 bases in between. CDR3 bases: TGTGCCAGCTCATCAACGACGGGTATAGCGGATCAGCCCCAGCATTTT. Its translation: CASSSTTGIADQPQHF. Using reference TRBV18 and TRBJ1-5 for the parts outside the CDR3, the full variable domain is NAGVMQNPRHLVRRRGQEARLRCSPMKGHSHVYWYRQLPEEGLKFMVYLQKENIIDESGMPKERFSAEFPKEGPSILRIQQVVRGDSAAYFCASSSTTGIADQPQHFGDGTRLSIL.

In this sample, this clone turned up once. J is TRBJ1-1 and V is TRBV3-1 (or the pseudogene TRBV3-2), with 10 positions matching TRBD1. The CDR3 runs to 13 residues. With V trimmed by 8 bases and J by 6 bases, 6 bases remained unmatched. Germline V gene sequence: CDR1 LGHDT, CDR2 YNNKEL (reference sequence). In DNA form, the CDR3 reads TGTGCCAGCGGGGACAGGGGTTCGGCTGAAGCTTTCTTT. Translating it yields CASGDRGSAEAFF.

The chain recombines TRBV28 with TRBJ2-1; the match to TRBD2 covers 7 bases. Germline CDR1 is MDHEN and CDR2 is SYDVKM. This CDR3 region has 17 residues. Trimming removed 3 bases from V and 1 base from J; junction bases left unmatched: 9. The CDR3 DNA is TGTGCCAGCAGTTTCCCCAGGAAGGGAGGGTCCTACAATGAGCAGTTCTTC. Protein sequence: CASSFPRKGGSYNEQFF.

The chain joins TRBV7-2 to TRBJ1-2, with D perhaps matching TRBD1 (6 bases). CDR1 SGHTA and CDR2 FQGNSA come from the germline V gene. The ends were cut back, 0 bases at V and 7 bases at J, with 15 bases in the middle. The CDR3 consists of 15 residues. CDR3 in amino acids: CASSLAAGAEAGYTF. CDR3 in DNA: TGTGCCAGCAGCTTAGCGGCAGGGGCAGAGGCTGGCTACACCTTC.

A single count supports this clone. This chain links TRBV30 with TRBJ1-2; a weak D match, TRBD1 (5 bases). The CDR3 runs 14 residues. Trimming left V 0 bases short and J 2 bases short, with 10 bases between. The germline gives CDR1 GTSNPN, CDR2 SVGIG (reference sequence). This CDR3 is CAWSVGRVNYGYTF. The DNA for the CDR3 is TGTGCCTGGAGTGTTGGCAGGGTGAACTATGGCTACACCTTC.

The J gene is TRBJ1-6, the V gene TRBV30; D call uncertain. This CDR3 has 17 amino acids. Germline CDR1 and CDR2: GTSNPN and SVGIG (reference sequence). Trimming shortened V by 0 bases and J by 0 bases, and 12 bases separated the two germline ends. As DNA, the CDR3 is TGTGCCTGGAGTGTACGATCAGCGAGCTCCTATAATTCACCCCTCCACTTT. Protein product: CAWSVRSASSYNSPLHF. The entire variable domain, with the rest obtained from reference TRBV30 and TRBJ1-6, is as follows: SQTIHQWPATLVQPVGSPLSLECTVEGTSNPNLYWYRQAAGRGLQLLFYSVGIGQISSEVPQNLSASRPQDRQFILSSKKLLLSDSGFYLCAWSVRSASSYNSPLHFGNGTRLTVT.

The chain couples TRBV5-1 to TRBJ1-3; D perhaps matches TRBD1 (5 bases). V lost 4 bases and J 2 bases, leaving 10 bases between the germline ends. This CDR3 has 14 amino acids. Germline V gene sequence: CDR1 SGHRS, CDR2 YFSETQ. The CDR3 reads CASSREGTGNTIYF. CDR3 DNA: TGCGCCAGCAGCCGGGAGGGGACTGGAAACACCATATATTTT.

V and J are TRBV5-1 and TRBJ2-1, with 8 nucleotides matching TRBD1. CDR1 is SGHRS and CDR2 is YFSETQ in the germline V gene. The trim removed 6 bases at V and 8 bases at J, leaving 13 bases unmatched. This CDR3 is 15 amino acids long. This chain's CDR3 is CASTTGTGLWDEQFF. Written as DNA, the CDR3 is TGCGCCAGCACGACCGGGACAGGACTTTGGGATGAGCAGTTCTTC.